This TCR beta chain was sequenced in a study of monozygotic twins with inflammatory bowel disease. General study findings and limits: Especially with disease activity, IBD patients had fewer clonotypes in common with others than healthy twins did. TCRbeta diversity (inverse Simpson) was lower in IBD patients than in healthy co-twins.

The CDR3 sequence is 15 residues long. Germline lookup yields CDR1 SGHRS and CDR2 YFSETQ. Eight separate reactions per sample served to make cDNA. UMIs incorporating a 6-nucleotide sample barcode were appended by means of template switching. TCRdb re-called the 5' RACE reads and shows each CDR3 protein once, DNA omitted. Reported are about 350,000 distinct CDR3 sequences; the ten largest clones contain 2%. A note on this clonotype: Its antigen is unidentified.

The sequenced sample consisted of blood. This sequence joins TRBV5-1 and TRBJ1-2; as DNA is missing, the TRBD1 call by TCRdb cannot be tested. The sequence came from a human donor with ulcerative colitis or Crohn's disease, or a healthy co-twin of an affected twin (not recorded which). CDR3 region: CASSLMGDRVGGYTF.